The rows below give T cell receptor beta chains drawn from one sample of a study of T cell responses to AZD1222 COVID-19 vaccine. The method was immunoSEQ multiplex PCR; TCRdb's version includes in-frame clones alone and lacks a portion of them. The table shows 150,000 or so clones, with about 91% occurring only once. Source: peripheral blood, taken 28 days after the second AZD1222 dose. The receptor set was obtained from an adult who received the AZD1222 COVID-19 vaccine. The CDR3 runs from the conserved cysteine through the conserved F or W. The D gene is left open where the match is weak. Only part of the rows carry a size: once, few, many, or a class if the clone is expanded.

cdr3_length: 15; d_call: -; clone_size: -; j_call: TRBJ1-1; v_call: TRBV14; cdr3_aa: CASSPIWTANTEAFF; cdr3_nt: TGTGCCAGCAGCCCTATTTGGACGGCGAACACTGAAGCTTTCTTT
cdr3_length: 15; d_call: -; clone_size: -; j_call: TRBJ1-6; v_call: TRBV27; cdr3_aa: CASSPTRDSYSPLHF; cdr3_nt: TGTGCCAGCAGTCCCACCCGCGACAGTTATTCACCCCTCCACTTT
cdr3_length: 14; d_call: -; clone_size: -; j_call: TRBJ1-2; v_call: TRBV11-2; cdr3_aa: CASSPTTEIHGYTF; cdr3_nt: TGTGCCAGCAGCCCTACAACCGAAATTCATGGCTACACCTTC
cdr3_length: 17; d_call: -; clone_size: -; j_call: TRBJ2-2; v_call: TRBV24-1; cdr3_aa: CATSGSGLATNTGELFF; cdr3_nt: TGTGCCACCAGTGGGTCGGGACTTGCCACGAACACCGGGGAGCTGTTTTTT
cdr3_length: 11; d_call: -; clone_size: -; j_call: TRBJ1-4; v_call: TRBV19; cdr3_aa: CASSIREKLFF; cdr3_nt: TGTGCCAGTAGTATACGAGAAAAACTGTTTTTT
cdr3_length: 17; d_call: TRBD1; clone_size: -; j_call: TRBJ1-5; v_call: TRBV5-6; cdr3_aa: CASSQSGTGLMNQPQHF; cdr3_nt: TGTGCCAGCAGCCAGTCCGGGACAGGGCTTATGAATCAGCCCCAGCATTTT
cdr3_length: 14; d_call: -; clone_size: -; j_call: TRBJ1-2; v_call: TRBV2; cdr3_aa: CASSDGHPGDGYTF; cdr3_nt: TGTGCCAGCAGTGATGGACACCCAGGGGATGGCTACACCTTC
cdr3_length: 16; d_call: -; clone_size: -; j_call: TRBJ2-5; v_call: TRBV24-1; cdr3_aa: CATSDFDREDQETQYF; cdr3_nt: TGTGCCACCAGTGATTTTGACAGGGAGGACCAAGAGACCCAGTACTTC
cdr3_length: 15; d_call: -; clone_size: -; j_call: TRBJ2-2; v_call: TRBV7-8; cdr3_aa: CASSLPVLYTGELFF; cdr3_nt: TGTGCCAGCAGCTTGCCAGTCCTGTACACCGGGGAGCTGTTTTTT
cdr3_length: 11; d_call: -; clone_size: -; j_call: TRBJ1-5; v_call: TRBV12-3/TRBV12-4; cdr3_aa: CASSSEGPQHF; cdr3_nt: TGTGCCAGCAGTTCGGAGGGGCCCCAGCATTTT
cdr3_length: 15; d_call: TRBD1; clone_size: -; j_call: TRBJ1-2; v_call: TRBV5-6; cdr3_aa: CASTPSTGASYGYTF; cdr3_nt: TGTGCCAGCACCCCTTCGACAGGGGCGAGCTATGGCTACACCTTC
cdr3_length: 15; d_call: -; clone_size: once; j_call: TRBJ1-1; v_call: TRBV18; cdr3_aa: CASSPPHTLNTEAFF; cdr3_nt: TGTGCCAGCTCACCACCCCACACCCTGAACACTGAAGCTTTCTTT
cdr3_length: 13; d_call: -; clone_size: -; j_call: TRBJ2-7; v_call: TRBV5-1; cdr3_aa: CASSWTVPYEQYF; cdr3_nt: TGCGCCAGCAGCTGGACAGTCCCCTACGAGCAGTACTTC
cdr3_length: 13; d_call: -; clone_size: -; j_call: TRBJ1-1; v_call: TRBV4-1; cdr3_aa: CASSQTENTEAFF; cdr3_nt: TGCGCCAGCAGCCAAACAGAGAACACTGAAGCTTTCTTT
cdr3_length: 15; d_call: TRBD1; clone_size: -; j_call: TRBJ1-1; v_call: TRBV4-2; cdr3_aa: CASSQGGTENTEAFF; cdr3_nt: TGTGCCAGCAGCCAAGGCGGGACAGAGAACACTGAAGCTTTCTTT
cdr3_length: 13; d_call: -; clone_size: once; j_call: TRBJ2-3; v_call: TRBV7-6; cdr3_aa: CASSQGGSDTQYF; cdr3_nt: TGTGCCAGCAGCCAGGGGGGCTCAGATACGCAGTATTTT
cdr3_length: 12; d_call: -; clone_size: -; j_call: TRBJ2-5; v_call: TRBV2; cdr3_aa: CASSYSTETQYF; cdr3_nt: TGTGCCAGCAGTTACAGTACGGAGACCCAGTACTTC
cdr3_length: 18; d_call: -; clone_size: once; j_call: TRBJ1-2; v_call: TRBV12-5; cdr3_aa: CASGLIPSRPLRIYGYTF; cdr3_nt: TGTGCTAGTGGTTTGATACCGAGTAGGCCACTACGAATCTATGGCTACACCTTC
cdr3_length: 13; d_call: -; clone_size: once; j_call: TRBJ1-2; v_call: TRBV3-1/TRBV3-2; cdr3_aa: CASSRAGAYGYTF; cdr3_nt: TGTGCCAGCAGCCGGGCAGGGGCTTATGGCTACACCTTC
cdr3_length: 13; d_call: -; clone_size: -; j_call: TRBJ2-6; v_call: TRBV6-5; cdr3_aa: CATMWSGANVLTF; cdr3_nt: TGTGCCACCATGTGGTCTGGGGCCAACGTCCTGACTTTC
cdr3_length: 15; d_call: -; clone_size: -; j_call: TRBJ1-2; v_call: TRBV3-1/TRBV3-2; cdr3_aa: CASSQDFRGGYGYTF; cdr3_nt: TGTGCCAGCAGCCAAGATTTCAGGGGTGGCTATGGCTACACCTTC
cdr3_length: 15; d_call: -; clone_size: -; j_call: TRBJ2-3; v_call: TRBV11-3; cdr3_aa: CASSPGTSGTDTQYF; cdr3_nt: TGTGCCAGCAGTCCTGGGACTTCTGGCACAGATACGCAGTATTTT
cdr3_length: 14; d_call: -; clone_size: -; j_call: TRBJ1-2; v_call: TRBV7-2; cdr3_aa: CASSFQVAYYGYTF; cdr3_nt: TGTGCCAGCAGCTTTCAGGTGGCGTACTATGGCTACACCTTC
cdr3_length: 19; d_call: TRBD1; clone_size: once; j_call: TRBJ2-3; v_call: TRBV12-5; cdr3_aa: CASGLNYIGGQGSTDTQYF; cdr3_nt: TGTGCTAGTGGTTTGAACTATATCGGCGGACAGGGGAGCACAGATACGCAGTATTTT
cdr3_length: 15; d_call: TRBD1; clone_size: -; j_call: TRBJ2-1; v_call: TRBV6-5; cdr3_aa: CASSYSGQGNNEQFF; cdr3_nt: TGTGCCAGCAGTTACTCGGGACAGGGTAACAATGAGCAGTTCTTC
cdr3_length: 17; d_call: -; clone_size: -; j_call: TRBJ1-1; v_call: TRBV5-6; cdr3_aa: CASSLLRQAGFRTEAFF; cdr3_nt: TGTGCCAGCAGCTTACTCCGACAGGCCGGGTTTAGAACTGAAGCTTTCTTT
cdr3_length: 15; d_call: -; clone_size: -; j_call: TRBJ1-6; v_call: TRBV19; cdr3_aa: CASSPSVGGNSPLHF; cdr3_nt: TGTGCCAGTAGTCCCTCGGTGGGGGGCAATTCACCCCTCCACTTT
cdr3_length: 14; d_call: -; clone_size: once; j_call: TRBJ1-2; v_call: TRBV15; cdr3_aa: CATSSSRTYYGYTF; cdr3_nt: TGTGCCACCAGCAGTAGCAGGACATACTATGGCTACACCTTC
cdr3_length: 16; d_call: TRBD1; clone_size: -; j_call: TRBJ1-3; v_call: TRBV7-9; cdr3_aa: CASSSGQDSSGNTIYF; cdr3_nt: TGTGCCAGCAGCTCCGGACAGGATAGCTCTGGAAACACCATATATTTT
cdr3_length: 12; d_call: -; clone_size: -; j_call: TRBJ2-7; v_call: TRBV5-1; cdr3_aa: CASRGESYEQYF; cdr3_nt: TGCGCCAGCAGAGGGGAATCCTACGAGCAGTACTTC